The 25 T cell receptor beta chains presented below share a single source sample, sequenced in a study of CD8+CD57+ T cells in acquired aplastic anemia. Profiling of TCR beta VDJ combinations and CDR3 sequences used genomic DNA as template. TCRdb re-called the reads through MiXCR, storing one row per CDR3 protein. This sample has 400,000 to 500,000 distinct CDR3 sequences, with 65% to 75% found just once. Sequencing used sorted CD4+, CD8+, or CD8+CD57+ T cells (not recorded which) from PBMCs. Receptors originate from a human donor in good health, serving as a control.

For this clonotype: In this CDR3 the conserved last residue, phenylalanine or tryptophan, is missing, so a read error is likely. The limits of the CDR3 on the DNA are not certain, so only TCRdb's listed CDR3 is given. The gene calls are TRBV2 and TRBJ2-2; the table's D call, TRBD2, has no DNA check behind it. In germline, CDR1 is SNHLY, CDR2 FYNNEI. The CDR3 has 15 residues if both end residues are counted. CDR3 loop: CASRWGERADGEFGL.

As concerns this clonotype: The junction differs from germline at one of its ends, possibly a read error. The chain joins TRBV19 to TRBJ1-3, with unresolved D. Looked up from germline, CDR1 is LNHDA and CDR2 is SQIVND (reference sequence). CDR3 length equals 16 residues. The CDR3 coding sequence is TGTGCCAGTAGTCCAGGACCATCAGGCTCACCCCACCCCATTGGGTTT. The encoded protein is CASSPGPSGSPHPIGF.

The genes are TRBV20-1 and TRBJ2-6; 8 nucleotides line up with TRBD1. Trimming removed 5 bases from V and 0 bases from J; junction bases left unmatched: 6. The CDR3 is 16 amino acids. Germline V gene lookup returns CDR1 DFQATT and CDR2 SNEGSKA (reference sequence). In DNA, the CDR3 is TGCAGTGCTGGGGGACAGGCGCTCTCTGGGGCCAACGTCCTGACTTTC. Protein sequence: CSAGGQALSGANVLTF.

This chain uses TRBV7-2 with TRBJ2-7, with D tentatively TRBD1 or TRBD2 (5 bases each). CDR3 length: 14 amino acids. Trimming removed 3 bases at V and 5 bases at J, with 14 bases between. Germline CDR1 reads SGHTA; CDR2 reads FQGNSA. DNA of the CDR3: TGTGCCAGCAGCTTGGGGGTAAGGGTCGACGAGCAGTACTTC. Protein: CASSLGVRVDEQYF.

Notes on this clonotype: The junction and the germline gene differ at one end; a read error may be behind it. The chain uses TRBV10-3 and TRBJ2-3; perhaps TRBD2 as D (7 bases). The germline CDR1 and CDR2 sequences are ENHRY and SYGVKD. This CDR3 spans 15 amino acids. The chain's CDR3 is CASSELRGRADTQYF. The CDR3 DNA sequence: TGTGCCAGCAGTGAACTGCGGGGGCGGGCAGATACGCAGTATTTT.

This clonotype has a single count. Germline is not matched at one junction end, which may reflect a read error. The genes are TRBV7-2 and TRBJ2-7, with D possibly being TRBD2 (5 bases). Per germline, CDR1 SGHTA and CDR2 FQGNSA. The CDR3 spans 14 residues. The CDR3 loop reads CASSLGEKLWLHLF. The CDR3 bases are TGTGCCAGCAGCTTAGGGGAGAAACTATGGCTACACCTTTTC.

Details on this clonotype: Since no conserved phenylalanine or tryptophan closes the CDR3, a read error is the likely cause. No DNA is shown, since the ends of the CDR3 on it are uncertain; the CDR3 is the one TCRdb lists. V and J are TRBV7-3 and TRBJ1-2. In germline, CDR1 is SGHTA, CDR2 FQGTGA. The CDR3 has 13 amino acids, counting both end residues. The CDR3 sequence: CASSLAGARDEQY.

The chain joins TRBV5-4 to TRBJ2-7; no clear D gene. The V gene's germline CDR1 is SGHNT and CDR2 YYREEE (reference sequence). The CDR3 totals 14 residues. Between the trimmed V and J ends, which lost 4 bases and 3 bases, there was a span of 14 bases. CDR3 in DNA: TGTGCCAGCAGCGAACGGCTAGTAGTCTACGAGCAGTACTTC. It yields the protein CASSERLVVYEQYF.

The rearrangement joins TRBV20-1 to TRBJ2-7; D is possibly TRBD1 (6 bases). With 4 bases removed from V and 3 bases from J, the gap between germline ends came to 13 bases. Germline CDR1 is DFQATT and CDR2 is SNEGSKA (reference sequence). The CDR3 is 13 amino acids. The CDR3 here is CSATLGGCYEQYF. CDR3 coding DNA: TGCAGTGCTACGCTTGGGGGCTGCTACGAGCAGTACTTC.

V usage is TRBV5-1 and J usage is TRBJ2-3; no firm D call. The CDR3 spans 14 residues. Between the trimmed V and J ends, which lost 0 bases and 5 bases, there was a span of 10 bases. Germline assignment: CDR1 SGHRS and CDR2 YFSETQ. CDR3 protein: CASSLALGGDTQYF. CDR3 nucleotide sequence: TGCGCCAGCAGCTTGGCCCTGGGTGGAGATACGCAGTATTTT.

To note about this clonotype: A read error is likely, as this CDR3 ends without the conserved phenylalanine or tryptophan. The DNA is omitted, as the CDR3 cannot be located on it reliably, and the CDR3 follows TCRdb's listing. This chain connects TRBV7-8 to TRBJ2-3; the table's TRBD1 call for D was not verified on the DNA. Germline V gene lookup returns CDR1 SGHVS and CDR2 FQNEAQ. The CDR3 sequence runs 16 residues, both termini included. CDR3 amino acids: CASSPPSRGQHFGQGT.

This clonotype was seen at least ten times. J is TRBJ1-1 and V is TRBV19; 7 bases are shared with TRBD1. CDR3 length equals 11 residues. Germline assignment: CDR1 LNHDA and CDR2 SQIVND (reference sequence). Trimming cost V 3 bases and J 11 bases; bases outside gene matches: 3. The CDR3: CASSITGAAFF. In DNA, the CDR3 is TGTGCCAGTAGTATTACAGGGGCCGCTTTCTTT.

The J gene is TRBJ1-1, the V gene TRBV10-3; unclear D gene. The V end lost 0 bases, the J end lost 1 base, and 3 bases lay between the germline ends. This CDR3 is 13 amino acids long. Germline CDR1 and CDR2: ENHRY and SYGVKD. The CDR3 loop reads CAISESGNTEAFF. CDR3 sequence (DNA): TGTGCCATCAGTGAGTCGGGGAACACTGAAGCTTTCTTT.

The chain couples TRBV7-9 to TRBJ2-6; D not certain. Germline-derived CDR1 and CDR2 are SEHNR and FQNEAQ (reference sequence). Trimming left V 5 bases short and J 1 base short, with 12 bases between. The CDR3 consists of 16 residues. CDR3 amino acids: CASSPQTASGANVLTF. CDR3 bases: TGTGCCAGCAGCCCCCAAACAGCATCTGGGGCCAACGTCCTGACTTTC. The full variable domain, in which reference TRBV7-9 and TRBJ2-6 provide the parts outside the CDR3, is DTGVSQNPRHKITKRGQNVTFRCDPISEHNRLYWYRQTLGQGPEFLTYFQNEAQLEKSRLLSDRFSAERPKGSFSTLEIQRTEQGDSAMYLCASSPQTASGANVLTFGAGSRLTVL.

This chain connects TRBV20-1 to TRBJ1-2; TRBD1 is a possible D gene (5 bases). V was cut by 3 bases and J by 9 bases, with 17 bases left in between. Germline CDR1 and CDR2: DFQATT and SNEGSKA (reference sequence). The CDR3 runs to 13 residues. The chain's CDR3 is CSASDRGISCYTF. CDR3 in DNA: TGCAGTGCTAGCGACCGGGGGATCTCCTGCTACACCTTC.

This clonotype was picked up a small number of times. A much larger clone sits a single nucleotide away, making a read error possible. The chain joins TRBV10-3 to TRBJ1-2; 7 bases are shared with TRBD1. Germline-derived CDR1 and CDR2 are ENHRY and SYGVKD. There are 14 residues in the CDR3. The V and J ends lost 10 bases and 3 bases, in that order; junction bases with no gene match: 11. The CDR3 bases are TGTGCCAGCAGCCCCCGGGACAGTCACTATGGCTACACCTTC. It yields the protein CASSPRDSHYGYTF.

This clonotype has at least ten counts. This rearrangement joins TRBV2 to TRBJ2-3; the match to TRBD1 covers 9 bases. Trimming took 5 bases from V and 1 from J; bases not matched to a gene: 4. CDR1 and CDR2 (germline): SNHLY, FYNNEI. The CDR3 length is 15 residues. The CDR3 coding sequence is TGTGCCAGCAGTCCCGGGACAGGGCGCACAGATACGCAGTATTTT. Amino acids: CASSPGTGRTDTQYF.

This clonotype was detected many times. The chain joins TRBV4-1 to TRBJ2-7; 9 bases map to TRBD2. The CDR3 is 18 amino acids. Germline V gene data show CDR1 as MGHRA and CDR2 as YSYEKL. Trimming took 0 bases from V and 7 from J; bases not matched to a gene: 16. DNA of the CDR3: TGCGCCAGCAGCCAAGAAGGTCTCCGGGCGGGGGGGGCCGGTGAGCAGTACTTC. Translating it yields CASSQEGLRAGGAGEQYF.

The chain employs TRBV10-1 and TRBJ1-1, with D uncertain. CDR3 length: 13 residues. CDR1 and CDR2 (germline): WNHNN, SYGVQD (reference sequence). V shed 6 bases and J shed 0 bases, with 8 bases lying between them. CDR3 in DNA: TGCGCCAGCAGGCTGACGGTGAACACTGAAGCTTTCTTT. The encoded protein is CASRLTVNTEAFF.

This clonotype was counted many times. A much more abundant neighbour one base away suggests this may be a read error. This chain joins TRBV2 and TRBJ1-3, with a tentative D call TRBD1 (6 bases). The CDR3 totals 15 residues. Germline loops: CDR1 SNHLY, CDR2 FYNNEI. CDR3: CASSWGANSGSTIYF. In DNA, the CDR3 is TGTGCCAGCAGCTGGGGGGCCAACTCTGGAAGCACCATATATTTT.

The gene calls are TRBV7-2 and TRBJ1-2; D call uncertain. The CDR3 runs to 16 residues. The germline CDR1 and CDR2 sequences are SGHTA and FQGNSA. Trimming stripped 3 bases from V and 2 bases from J, with 16 bases between. CDR3 DNA sequence: TGTGCCAGCAGCTTCGCGGCCACGGGAGAAAACTATGGCTACACCTTC. Residues: CASSFAATGENYGYTF.

This clonotype was observed at least ten times. This chain joins TRBV7-9 and TRBJ1-6; tentative D call: TRBD1 (5 bases). There are 14 residues in the CDR3. Germline V lookup: CDR1 SEHNR, CDR2 FQNEAQ (reference sequence). V shed 5 bases and J shed 5 bases, with 10 bases lying between them. The CDR3 protein is CASSPGRNNSPLHF. The CDR3 DNA follows: TGTGCCAGCAGCCCAGGGCGGAATAATTCACCCCTCCACTTT.

The V call is TRBV7-2, the J call TRBJ2-3; D perhaps matches TRBD1 (5 bases). The CDR3 runs to 12 residues. Germline lookup yields CDR1 SGHTA and CDR2 FQGNSA. V was trimmed by 0 bases and J by 8 bases, leaving 6 bases between them. The DNA of the CDR3 is TGTGCCAGCAGCTTAGCGCAGGGTACGCAGTATTTT. Amino acid sequence: CASSLAQGTQYF. The entire variable domain, with the rest obtained from reference TRBV7-2 and TRBJ2-3, is as follows: GAGVSQSPSNKVTEKGKDVELRCDPISGHTALYWYRQSLGQGLEFLIYFQGNSAPDKSGLPSDRFSAERTGGSVSTLTIQRTQQEDSAVYLCASSLAQGTQYFGPGTRLTVL.

The table lists this clonotype with many counts. V usage is TRBV2 and J usage is TRBJ2-2; D unresolved. The germline gives CDR1 SNHLY, CDR2 FYNNEI. V was clipped by 7 bases and J by 4 bases, with 16 bases between them. The CDR3 has 15 amino acids. The CDR3 spells CASTTQGSGTGELFF. The CDR3 DNA follows: TGTGCCAGCACTACCCAAGGGTCGGGCACCGGGGAGCTGTTTTTT.

Points on this clonotype: One end of the junction varies from germline; a read error may be responsible. This rearrangement joins TRBV7-2 to TRBJ1-6; no reliable D call. The CDR3 has 14 amino acids. The V gene's germline CDR1 is SGHTA and CDR2 FQGNSA. CDR3 region: CASSSDTSAYTLDF. DNA of the CDR3: TGTGCCAGCAGCTCAGATACCAGCGCTTACACCCTCGACTTT.